This T cell receptor (beta chain) was obtained from a study of blood T cell repertoires in COVID-19. For the study at large: Both acute and convalescent COVID-19 samples were obtained from the United States, Italy and Spain. PBMCs, B-cell-depleted T cells, or T cells provided the cDNA or gDNA that made up the material.

Original handling: Reference gene primer amplification gave nucleated cell count estimates. Repertoires were generated with immunoSEQ multiplex PCR, while TCRdb's copy carries only in-frame clones and drops some. For V, J and clone size, that table is used; D and trimming come from the DNA. The table lists around 76,000 clones, around 83% of them singletons, with 6.5% to 7.5% in the top ten. Recruited during active infection, patients (from Seattle) were subsequently followed longitudinally. The receptor was derived from a man aged 25-45 years with COVID-19, enrolled during active disease. The sequencing sample was made of peripheral blood.

DNA of the CDR3: TGTGCCAGCAGCGCCGGGACTAGCGGGATCACAGATACGCAGTATTTT. Translating gives CASSAGTSGITDTQYF. The V gene is TRBV9, the J gene TRBJ2-3, with TRBD2 matching 13 bases. Germline CDR1 reads SGDLS; CDR2 reads YYNGEE. J lost 2 bases, V lost 3 bases, and 3 bases had no gene match. The CDR3 is 16 residues long. Variable domain in full (rest from reference TRBV9 and TRBJ2-3): DSGVTQTPKHLITATGQRVTLRCSPRSGDLSVYWYQQSLDQGLQFLIQYYNGEERAKGNILERFSAQQFPDLHSELNLSSLELGDSALYFCASSAGTSGITDTQYFGPGTRLTVL.